The source of this T cell receptor beta chain is a study of patients and donors after allogeneic stem cell transplantation. TCRdb re-derived calls from the RT-PCR reads in MiXCR, one entry per CDR3 protein. The sample comprises some 880,000 distinct CDR3 sequences, more than 15% of which are singletons, and around 6% rests with the top ten. Germline values: CDR1 SGHRS, CDR2 YFSETQ. The V segment lost 4 bases and the J segment 10 bases; nucleotides outside the gene matches: 10. CDR3 length: 15 residues. This receptor was taken from a human donor who was either an allogeneic HSCT recipient or a stem cell or donor lymphocyte infusion donor (not recorded which). It is not recorded whose cells these are; they may come from a transplant donor. The V and J genes are TRBV5-1 and TRBJ1-6, with 8 bases aligning to TRBD1. The source material was blood, either unsorted or a sorted T cell fraction (not recorded which). The CDR3 region has the DNA TGCGCCAGCAGCCTACGACAGGGGAGAGGGTCACCCCTCCACTTT. It specifies CASSLRQGRGSPLHF.